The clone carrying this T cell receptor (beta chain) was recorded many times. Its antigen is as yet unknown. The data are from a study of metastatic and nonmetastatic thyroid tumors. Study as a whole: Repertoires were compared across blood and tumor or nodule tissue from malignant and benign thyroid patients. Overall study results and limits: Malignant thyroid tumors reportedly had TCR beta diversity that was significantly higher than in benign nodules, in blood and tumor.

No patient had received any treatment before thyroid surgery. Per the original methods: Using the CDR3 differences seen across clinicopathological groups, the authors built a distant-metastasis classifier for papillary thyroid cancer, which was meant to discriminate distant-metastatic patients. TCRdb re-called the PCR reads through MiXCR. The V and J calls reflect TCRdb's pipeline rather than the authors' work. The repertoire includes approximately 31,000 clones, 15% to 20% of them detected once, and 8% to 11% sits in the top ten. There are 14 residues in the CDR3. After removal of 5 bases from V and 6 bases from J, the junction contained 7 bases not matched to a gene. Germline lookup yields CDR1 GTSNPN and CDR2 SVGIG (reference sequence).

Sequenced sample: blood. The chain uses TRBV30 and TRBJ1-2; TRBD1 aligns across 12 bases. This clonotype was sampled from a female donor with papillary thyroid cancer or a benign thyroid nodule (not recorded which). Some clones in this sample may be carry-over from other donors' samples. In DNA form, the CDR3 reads TGTGCCTGGTGGGGGACAGGGGGCGCGGATGGCTACACCTTC. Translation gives CAWWGTGGADGYTF.